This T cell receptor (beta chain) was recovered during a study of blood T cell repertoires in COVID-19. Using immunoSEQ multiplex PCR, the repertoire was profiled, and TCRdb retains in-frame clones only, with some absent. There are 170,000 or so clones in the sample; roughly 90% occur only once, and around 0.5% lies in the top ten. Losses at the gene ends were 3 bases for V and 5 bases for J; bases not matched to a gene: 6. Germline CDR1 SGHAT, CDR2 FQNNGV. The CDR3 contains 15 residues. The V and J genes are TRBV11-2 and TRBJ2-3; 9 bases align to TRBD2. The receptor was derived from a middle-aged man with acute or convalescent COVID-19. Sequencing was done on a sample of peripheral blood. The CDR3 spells CASSLNAGGEDTQYF. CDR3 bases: TGTGCCAGCAGCTTGAATGCGGGAGGGGAAGATACGCAGTATTTT.